What follows are 7 T cell receptor beta chains derived from one specimen sequenced in a study of CXCR3-negative and CXCR3-positive naive CD8 T cells. UMI-tagged TRB cDNA libraries were built via 5' RACE. Following a re-call of the 5' RACE reads, TCRdb has one entry per CDR3 protein and lacks DNA. The sample table includes about 82,000 distinct CDR3 sequences. Material: naive CXCR3- CD8+ T cells from blood. Stated subset: CD45RO-CCR7+CD27+CD95- naive CD8+ T cells lacking CXCR3 (TNR3-). Every receptor here comes from a human donor in good health. Some clones in this sample may be carry-over from other donors' samples.

The CDR3 sequence is CASSLGAGTDTQYF. J is TRBJ2-3 and V is TRBV7-6; the D call from TCRdb, TRBD1, cannot be confirmed without DNA. The CDR3 consists of 14 residues. Per the germline V gene, CDR1 is SGHVS and CDR2 is FNYEAQ.

The rearrangement joins TRBV7-9 to TRBJ1-2; TCRdb designates TRBD1, a call that cannot be tested without DNA. The CDR3 sequence is 16 residues long. Germline V gene sequence: CDR1 SEHNR, CDR2 FQNEAQ (reference sequence). CDR3 residues: CASSSLSGQKLYGYTF.

The chain links TRBV5-1 to TRBJ2-7; TCRdb's D gene call, TRBD2, goes unchecked for lack of DNA. This CDR3 contains 14 residues. The germline CDR1 and CDR2 sequences are SGHRS and YFSETQ. CDR3 region: CASSFWTSDYEQYF.

This rearrangement joins TRBV7-8 to TRBJ2-3; as DNA is missing, the TRBD1 call by TCRdb cannot be tested. CDR3 length: 13 residues. The germline gives CDR1 SGHVS, CDR2 FQNEAQ. This CDR3 reads CASSSPLATTQYF.

The chain recombines TRBV7-6 with TRBJ2-7; the D call from TCRdb, TRBD1, cannot be confirmed without DNA. The germline V gene encodes CDR1 SGHVS and CDR2 FNYEAQ. CDR3 length equals 15 residues. CDR3 protein: CASSDRDGSSYEQYF.

This sequence joins TRBV19 and TRBJ1-2; with no DNA, the TCRdb D assignment of TRBD1 cannot be verified. This CDR3 is 15 amino acids long. Germline lookup yields CDR1 LNHDA and CDR2 SQIVND (reference sequence). The CDR3 is CASSPGTGYIYGYTF.

The chain has TRBV20-1 and TRBJ2-7. Germline V gene lookup returns CDR1 DFQATT and CDR2 SNEGSKA (reference sequence). This CDR3 has 14 amino acids. The CDR3 is CSAREGSSIYEQYF.